These 11 T cell receptor beta chains were all obtained from the same sample, sequenced in a study of CD8+ T cells in alopecia areata. Reverse transcription of extracted RNA yielded cDNA, which provided the sequencing template. TCRdb's table, derived via immunoSEQ multiplex PCR, lists solely in-frame clones and lacks some. The repertoire holds 200,000 to 250,000 clones, with approximately 72% as singletons. Treatment here: oral pan-JAK inhibitor, 5-10 mg twice daily. Specimen: CD4+ T cells sorted from blood, collected at week 44, from a patient treated with tofacitinib. The receptor source for this set is a human donor with alopecia areata.

The J gene is TRBJ1-5, the V gene TRBV28, with a tentative D call TRBD1 (5 bases). Germline V gene lookup returns CDR1 MDHEN and CDR2 SYDVKM. The germline V and J ends were trimmed by 3 bases and 6 bases, with 9 bases remaining between them. The CDR3 has 13 amino acids. CDR3 residues: CASSLLGTQPQHF. The CDR3 coding sequence is TGTGCCAGCAGTTTGCTAGGGACTCAGCCCCAGCATTTT.

This clone was counted between two and nine times. V is TRBV2 and J is TRBJ2-7; D not certain. Deletions cut 3 bases from V and 2 bases from J, with 5 bases between. The CDR3 sequence is 12 residues long. Per the germline V gene, CDR1 is SNHLY and CDR2 is FYNNEI. Here the CDR3 reads CASSDGAYEQYF. The CDR3 DNA sequence: TGTGCCAGCAGTGACGGAGCCTACGAGCAGTACTTC.

CDR3 in amino acids: CASSMSGINEQFF. The DNA for the CDR3 is TGCGCCAGCAGCATGAGCGGAATCAATGAGCAGTTCTTC. The chain combines TRBV4-3 with TRBJ2-1, with D tentatively TRBD2 (5 bases). V gave up 5 bases and J gave up 6 bases, with 11 bases separating them. The CDR3 contains 13 residues. CDR1 LGHNA and CDR2 YSLEER come from the germline V gene.

The chain uses TRBV12-5 and TRBJ1-1; no definite D call. V shed 6 bases and J shed 0 bases, with 11 bases lying between them. Germline loops: CDR1 LGHNT, CDR2 FRNRAP. The CDR3 extends over 14 amino acids. The CDR3 reads CASGPGPLNTEAFF. In nucleotides, the CDR3 is TGTGCTAGTGGCCCTGGTCCCTTGAACACTGAAGCTTTCTTT. Variable domain in full (rest from reference TRBV12-5 and TRBJ1-1): DARVTQTPRHKVTEMGQEVTMRCQPILGHNTVFWYRQTMMQGLELLAYFRNRAPLDDSGMPKDRFSAEMPDATLATLKIQPSEPRDSAVYFCASGPGPLNTEAFFGQGTRLTVV.

This chain links TRBV30 with TRBJ2-2; D is possibly TRBD1 (6 bases). This CDR3 region has 15 residues. The V gene's germline CDR1 is GTSNPN and CDR2 SVGIG (reference sequence). V was cut by 4 bases and J by 5 bases, with 17 bases left in between. CDR3 loop: CAWKKSSQGTGELFF. The CDR3 nucleotides are TGTGCCTGGAAAAAAAGTAGCCAGGGGACCGGGGAGCTGTTTTTT. The whole variable domain, filled in from reference TRBV30 and TRBJ2-2, reads SQTIHQWPATLVQPVGSPLSLECTVEGTSNPNLYWYRQAAGRGLQLLFYSVGIGQISSEVPQNLSASRPQDRQFILSSKKLLLSDSGFYLCAWKKSSQGTGELFFGEGSRLTVL.

Details on this clone: Lacking the conserved final phenylalanine or tryptophan, this CDR3 likely reflects a read error. This chain joins TRBV9 and TRBJ2-7; 8 bases map to TRBD1. This CDR3 contains 14 residues. V lost 3 bases and J lost 6; bases outside the gene matches: 8. CDR1 SGDLS and CDR2 YYNGEE come from the germline V gene. DNA for the CDR3: TGTGCCAGCAGCGCCCAGGACAGGGACTCCGAGCAGTACTCC. As protein: CASSAQDRDSEQYS.

V usage is TRBV29-1 and J usage is TRBJ1-1; D may be TRBD1 (6 bases). The V end was cut by 1 base, the J end by 5 bases, with 14 bases between. Germline V gene sequence: CDR1 SQVTM, CDR2 ANQGSEA. The CDR3 contains 14 residues. The CDR3 nucleotides are TGCAGCGTTGAAGTACCGAGGGGGGGGACTGAAGCTTTCTTT. It translates to CSVEVPRGGTEAFF.

The chain has TRBV29-1 and TRBJ2-3; D is possibly TRBD2 (7 bases). CDR1 is SQVTM, CDR2 ANQGSEA, per germline. The CDR3 contains 15 residues. V lost 6 bases and J 1 base, leaving 17 bases between the germline ends. The CDR3 DNA sequence: TGCAGCGTCCCCCCAAGAGGGGGGGGCACAGATACGCAGTATTTT. Amino acids: CSVPPRGGGTDTQYF.

This chain uses TRBV30 with TRBJ2-5, with D perhaps TRBD1 (6 bases). This CDR3 has 13 residues. Germline loops: CDR1 GTSNPN, CDR2 SVGIG (reference sequence). Between the trimmed V and J ends, which lost 2 bases and 5 bases, there was a span of 12 bases. The CDR3 DNA follows: TGTGCCTGGAGTAGGGGGAGCCGGGAGACCCAGTACTTC. Translating gives CAWSRGSRETQYF. Together with reference TRBV30 and TRBJ2-5, the CDR3 gives the full variable domain: SQTIHQWPATLVQPVGSPLSLECTVEGTSNPNLYWYRQAAGRGLQLLFYSVGIGQISSEVPQNLSASRPQDRQFILSSKKLLLSDSGFYLCAWSRGSRETQYFGPGTRLLVL.

The V and J genes are TRBV4-1 and TRBJ2-5, with D perhaps TRBD2 (6 bases). V was shortened by 5 bases and J by 5 bases, with 12 bases between the two germline ends. CDR1 is MGHRA, CDR2 YSYEKL, per germline. The CDR3 totals 13 residues. The CDR3 loop reads CASSWGVRETQYF. DNA of the CDR3: TGCGCCAGCAGCTGGGGGGTACGGGAGACCCAGTACTTC.

This sequence joins TRBV29-1 and TRBJ2-5, with 8 bases aligning to TRBD1. The CDR3 has 13 amino acids. V gave up 7 bases and J gave up 5 bases; unmatched junction bases: 9. Germline lookup yields CDR1 SQVTM and CDR2 ANQGSEA. CDR3 residues: CSGGNRGWETQYF. The DNA of the CDR3 is TGCAGCGGTGGAAACAGGGGGTGGGAGACCCAGTACTTC.